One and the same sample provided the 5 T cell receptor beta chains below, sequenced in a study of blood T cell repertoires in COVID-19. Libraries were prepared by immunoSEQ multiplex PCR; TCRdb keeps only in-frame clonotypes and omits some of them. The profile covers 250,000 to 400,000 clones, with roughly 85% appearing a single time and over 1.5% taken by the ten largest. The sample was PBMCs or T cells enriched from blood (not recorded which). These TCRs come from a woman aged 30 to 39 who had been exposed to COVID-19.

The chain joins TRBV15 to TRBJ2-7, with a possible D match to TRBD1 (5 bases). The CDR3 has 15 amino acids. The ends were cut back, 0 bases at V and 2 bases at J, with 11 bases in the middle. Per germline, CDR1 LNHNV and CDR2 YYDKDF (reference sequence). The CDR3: CATSRDGQGTYEQYF. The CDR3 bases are TGTGCCACCAGCAGAGATGGTCAGGGAACCTACGAGCAGTACTTC.

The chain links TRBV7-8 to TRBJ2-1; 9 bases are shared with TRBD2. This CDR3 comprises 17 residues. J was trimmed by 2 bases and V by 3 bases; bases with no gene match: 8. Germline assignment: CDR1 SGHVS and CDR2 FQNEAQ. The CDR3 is CASSFPQTSGTYNEQFF. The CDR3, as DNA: TGTGCCAGCAGCTTCCCGCAGACTAGCGGAACCTACAATGAGCAGTTCTTC.

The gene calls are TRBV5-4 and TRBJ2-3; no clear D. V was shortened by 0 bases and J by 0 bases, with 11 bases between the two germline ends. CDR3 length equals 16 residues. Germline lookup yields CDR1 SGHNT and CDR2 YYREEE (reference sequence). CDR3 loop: CASSLERGPSTDTQYF. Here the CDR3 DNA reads TGTGCCAGCAGCTTGGAGCGAGGCCCAAGCACAGATACGCAGTATTTT. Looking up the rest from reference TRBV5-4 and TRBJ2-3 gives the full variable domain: ETGVTQSPTHLIKTRGQQVTLRCSSQSGHNTVSWYQQALGQGPQFIFQYYREEENGRGNFPPRFSGLQFPNYSSELNVNALELDDSALYLCASSLERGPSTDTQYFGPGTRLTVL.

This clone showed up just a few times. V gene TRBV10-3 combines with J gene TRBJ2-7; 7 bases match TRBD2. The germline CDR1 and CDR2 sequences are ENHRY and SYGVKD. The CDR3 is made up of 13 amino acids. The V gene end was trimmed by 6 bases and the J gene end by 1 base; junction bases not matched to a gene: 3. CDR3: CAIREGGSYEQYF. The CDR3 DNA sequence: TGTGCCATCAGGGAGGGAGGGTCCTACGAGCAGTACTTC.

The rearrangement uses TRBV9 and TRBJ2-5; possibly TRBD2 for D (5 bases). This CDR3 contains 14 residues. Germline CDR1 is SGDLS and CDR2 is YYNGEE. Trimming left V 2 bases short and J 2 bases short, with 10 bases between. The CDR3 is CASSVTDSQETQYF. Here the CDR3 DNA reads TGTGCCAGCAGCGTGACGGACTCTCAAGAGACCCAGTACTTC.